The 9 T cell receptor beta chains reported below all come from one sample, sequenced in a study of cytomegalovirus exposure and HLA in healthy donors. PCR employed 60 Vbeta and 13 Jbeta primers. Method: immunoSEQ multiplex PCR; TCRdb's copy keeps in-frame clones and lacks some. The sample contains about 230,000 clones, 75% to 85% of which appear only once. Sequences were obtained from PBMCs. These receptors were collected from an older woman in good health and CMV-seropositive.

The gene calls are TRBV30 and TRBJ2-3; D possibly corresponds to TRBD1 (5 bases). V dropped 3 bases and J dropped 4 bases, with 14 bases sitting between them. The CDR3 consists of 14 residues. Germline CDR1 is GTSNPN and CDR2 is SVGIG (reference sequence). DNA for the CDR3: TGTGCCTGGAGGACAGCCGTTAGGGCAGATACGCAGTATTTT. Translation gives CAWRTAVRADTQYF.

This chain links TRBV5-6 with TRBJ2-3; 12 positions agree with TRBD2. The J segment lost 6 bases and the V segment lost 4 bases, leaving 6 bases of the junction unmatched. Germline CDR1 and CDR2: SGHDT and YYEEEE. This CDR3 is 15 amino acids long. The CDR3 DNA is TGTGCCAGCAGCCCGACTAGCGGGAGTCACGATACGCAGTATTTT. Translated: CASSPTSGSHDTQYF.

The rearrangement joins TRBV5-4 to TRBJ2-7; D ambiguous. Per the germline V gene, CDR1 is SGHNT and CDR2 is YYREEE (reference sequence). This CDR3 contains 15 residues. Trimming shortened V by 4 bases and J by 0 bases, and 14 bases separated the two germline ends. The CDR3 is CASSPTPSSSYEQYF. CDR3 nucleotides: TGTGCCAGCAGCCCAACACCTTCTAGCTCCTACGAGCAGTACTTC.

This chain links TRBV5-1 with TRBJ2-2; 8 bases map to TRBD1. Germline assignment: CDR1 SGHRS and CDR2 YFSETQ. V was pared by 4 bases and J by 3 bases, with 5 bases of the junction left unmatched. The CDR3 length is 15 residues. The CDR3 DNA sequence: TGCGCCAGCAGCAAGGACAGGGTGTACACCGGGGAGCTGTTTTTT. This translates into CASSKDRVYTGELFF.

V is TRBV5-4 and J is TRBJ2-7; 9 bases match TRBD1. The CDR3 contains 13 residues. Germline-derived CDR1 and CDR2 are SGHNT and YYREEE (reference sequence). With 4 bases clipped from V and 2 bases from J, the junction kept 1 base outside the gene matches. In nucleotides, the CDR3 is TGTGCCAGCAGCGGACAGGGGACCTACGAGCAGTACTTC. Protein product: CASSGQGTYEQYF.

The V call is TRBV25-1, the J call TRBJ2-3; 8 positions match TRBD1. From germline, CDR1 is MGHDK and CDR2 SYGVNS. V lost 8 bases and J lost 14; bases outside the gene matches: 9. The CDR3 covers 11 residues. The CDR3 reads CASRTGPGLYF. The CDR3 bases are TGTGCCAGCCGGACAGGGCCAGGGTTGTATTTT.

The chain recombines TRBV6-5 with TRBJ1-2; D possibly corresponds to TRBD1 (5 bases). CDR1 is MNHEY and CDR2 is SVGAGI in the germline V gene. This CDR3 contains 14 residues. V lost 6 bases to trimming and J lost 4 bases, with 15 bases between them. For the CDR3, the DNA is TGTGCCAGCAGACCCACCGGCAGGGCCTATGGCTACACCTTC. Its protein is CASRPTGRAYGYTF.

This clone appeared a few times. The chain carries TRBV28 and TRBJ2-2; TRBD1 matches at 11 bases. V gave up 4 bases and J gave up 1 base; unmatched junction bases: 8. The CDR3 consists of 18 residues. Germline CDR1 is MDHEN and CDR2 is SYDVKM. The CDR3: CASSSLPGQGVNTGELFF. The CDR3 bases are TGTGCCAGCAGTTCGCTGCCGGGACAGGGGGTGAACACCGGGGAGCTGTTTTTT.

The chain carries TRBV5-6 and TRBJ2-1; 8 positions agree with TRBD2. V dropped 6 bases and J dropped 2; count of bases not matched to a gene: 4. The germline gives CDR1 SGHDT, CDR2 YYEEEE. CDR3 length: 14 amino acids. The DNA for the CDR3 is TGTGCCAGCAACCGGGGGGGAACCTACAATGAGCAGTTCTTC. As protein: CASNRGGTYNEQFF.